These 8 T cell receptor beta chains were all obtained from the same sample, sequenced in a study of graft-versus-host responses after intestinal transplantation. Data came from immunoSEQ multiplex PCR; TCRdb stores just in-frame clones and leaves some out. The sample consists of approximately 130,000 clones, 90% to 95% of them appearing once. These TCRs are of unknown antigen specificity. The starting material was unstimulated CD4+ T cells sorted from spleen or lymph node cells, obtained before intestinal transplant. Receptors were obtained from a human donor who received an intestinal transplant.

This clone was detected only a few times. The chain joins TRBV19 to TRBJ1-3; D ambiguous. The CDR3 runs to 14 residues. CDR1 LNHDA and CDR2 SQIVND come from the germline V gene (reference sequence). V dropped 5 bases and J dropped 4 bases, with 12 bases sitting between them. The CDR3 nucleotides read TGTGCCAGTAGTGCACTGACGGGAGGAAACACCATATATTTT. Translation gives CASSALTGGNTIYF.

The CDR3 is CAWRKVGQTSTFNEKLFF. DNA for the CDR3: TGTGCCTGGAGGAAGGTCGGGCAGACCTCGACTTTTAATGAAAAACTGTTTTTT. The V call is TRBV30, the J call TRBJ1-4, with unresolved D. Germline CDR1 GTSNPN, CDR2 SVGIG (reference sequence). The CDR3 totals 18 residues. The germline V and J ends were trimmed by 3 bases and 4 bases, with 24 bases remaining between them.

The rearrangement joins TRBV19 to TRBJ2-1; the D is unclear. The ends were cut back, 5 bases at V and 11 bases at J, with 13 bases in the middle. CDR3 size: 12 residues. Germline V gives CDR1 LNHDA, CDR2 SQIVND (reference sequence). CDR3 in amino acids: CASSFLEAKQFF. The CDR3, as DNA: TGTGCCAGTAGTTTTCTCGAGGCTAAGCAGTTCTTC.

This chain uses TRBV6-1 with TRBJ1-6; D is unresolved. This CDR3 is built from 14 residues. The V gene's germline CDR1 is MNHNS and CDR2 SASEGT. With 4 bases removed from V and 11 bases from J, the gap between germline ends came to 15 bases. The CDR3 loop reads CASSGYVSRAPLHF. In DNA, the CDR3 is TGTGCCAGCAGTGGCTATGTCTCGAGAGCACCCCTCCACTTT.

Comments on this clone: This sample includes further DNA sequences coding for the same CDR3. The genes are TRBV7-2 and TRBJ1-4, with 8 nucleotides matching TRBD1. V trimming: 4 bases; J trimming: 7 bases; junction bases outside the gene matches: 5. This CDR3 has 14 amino acids. Germline V gene lookup returns CDR1 SGHTA and CDR2 FQGNSA. CDR3 sequence (DNA): TGTGCCAGCAGCTCTTTGACAGGGGCTGAAAAACTGTTTTTT. Protein sequence: CASSSLTGAEKLFF.

In this sample, this clone turned up a few times. The genes are TRBV2 and TRBJ1-1; TRBD1 might be the D (6 bases). Trimming pared 3 bases from V and 5 bases from J, leaving 13 bases between. This CDR3 comprises 14 residues. The germline V gene encodes CDR1 SNHLY and CDR2 FYNNEI. CDR3 region: CASSENGQGTEAFF. For the CDR3, the DNA is TGTGCCAGCAGTGAGAACGGGCAGGGGACTGAAGCTTTCTTT.

The table lists this clone with a count of one. In DNA, the CDR3 is TGTGCCAGCAGCCGCGTTAGTGGGACCCAGTACTTC. This sequence encodes CASSRVSGTQYF. V usage is TRBV5-4 and J usage is TRBJ2-5; D unclear. The CDR3 contains 12 residues. Germline loops: CDR1 SGHNT, CDR2 YYREEE (reference sequence). V was clipped by 4 bases and J by 7 bases, with 11 bases between them.

The V gene is TRBV2, the J gene TRBJ1-1; D might be TRBD1 (6 bases). CDR1 and CDR2 (germline): SNHLY, FYNNEI. The V end lost 9 bases, the J end lost 1 base, and 15 bases lay between the germline ends. There are 14 residues in the CDR3. In nucleotides, the CDR3 is TGTGCCAGTATTCGGACAGAAAAGAACACTGAAGCTTTCTTT. This sequence encodes CASIRTEKNTEAFF. Supplemented by reference TRBV2 and TRBJ1-1, the full variable domain reads EPEVTQTPSHQVTQMGQEVILRCVPISNHLYFYWYRQILGQKVEFLVSFYNNEISEKSEIFDDQFSVERPDGSNFTLKIRSTKLEDSAMYFCASIRTEKNTEAFFGQGTRLTVV.